This T cell receptor beta chain was sequenced in a study of cytomegalovirus exposure and HLA in healthy donors. Germline-derived CDR1 and CDR2 are SGHNT and YYREEE (reference sequence). The CDR3 has 16 residues. The ends lost 4 bases at V and 5 bases at J; junction bases unmatched: 6. It was healthy bone marrow donors who served as donors. The PCR made use of 60 Vbeta and 13 Jbeta primers. The assay was immunoSEQ multiplex PCR, and TCRdb's table has in-frame clones only and misses some. The sample yields 150,000 or so clones, around 82% seen once. This TCR came from a boy aged 2 to 10 in good health and CMV-seronegative. The sequencing input was PBMCs. The chain joins TRBV5-4 to TRBJ2-5; 15 nucleotides line up with TRBD2. Here the CDR3 reads CASSTGTSGRPETQYF. In DNA, the CDR3 is TGTGCCAGCAGCACCGGGACTAGCGGGAGGCCGGAGACCCAGTACTTC.